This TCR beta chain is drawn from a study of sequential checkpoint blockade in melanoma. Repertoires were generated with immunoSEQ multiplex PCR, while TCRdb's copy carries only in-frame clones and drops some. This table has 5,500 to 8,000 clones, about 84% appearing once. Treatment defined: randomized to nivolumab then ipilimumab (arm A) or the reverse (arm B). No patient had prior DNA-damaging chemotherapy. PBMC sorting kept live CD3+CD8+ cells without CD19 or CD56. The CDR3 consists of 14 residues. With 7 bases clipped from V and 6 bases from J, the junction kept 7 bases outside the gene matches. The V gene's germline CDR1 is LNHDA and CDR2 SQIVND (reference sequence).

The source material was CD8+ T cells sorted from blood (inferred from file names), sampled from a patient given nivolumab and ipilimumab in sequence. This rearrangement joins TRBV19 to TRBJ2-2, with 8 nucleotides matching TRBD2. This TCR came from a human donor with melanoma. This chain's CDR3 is CASNAGLVAGELFF. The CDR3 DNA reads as TGTGCCAGTAACGCGGGACTAGTGGCCGGGGAGCTGTTTTTT. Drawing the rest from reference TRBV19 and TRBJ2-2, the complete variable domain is DGGITQSPKYLFRKEGQNVTLSCEQNLNHDAMYWYRQDPGQGLRLIYYSQIVNDFQKGDIAEGYSVSREKKESFPLTVTSAQKNPTAFYLCASNAGLVAGELFFGEGSRLTVL.